The 6 T cell receptor beta chains below all came from one sample that was sequenced in a study of shared T cell receptors in the human thymus. The data were produced by immunoSEQ multiplex PCR, yet TCRdb's version contains in-frame clones alone and is incomplete. The repertoire consists of hundreds of thousands of clones, with approximately 88% occurring once and the leading ten covering around 0.0099%. The data also belong to a second study, concerning human thymus T cells.

The sequenced material came from thymocytes. The receptors shown here come from a boy in the first two years of life with a congenital heart defect.

Points on this clone: Other DNA sequences within the sample encode an identical CDR3. The chain employs TRBV6-5 and TRBJ2-5; 8 bases match TRBD1. This CDR3 is built from 13 residues. Germline V CDR1 and CDR2: MNHEY, SVGAGI. V gave up 4 bases and J gave up 4 bases; unmatched junction bases: 2. CDR3 residues: CASSFRGPETQYF. CDR3 bases: TGTGCCAGCAGTTTCAGGGGGCCAGAGACCCAGTACTTC.

The genes are TRBV28 and TRBJ2-7; TRBD1 agrees at 8 bases. CDR1 and CDR2 (germline): MDHEN, SYDVKM. CDR3 length: 15 residues. V dropped 2 bases and J dropped 4; count of bases not matched to a gene: 7. The CDR3 DNA sequence: TGTGCCAGCAGTTTAAGGACAGGGCCAACATACGAGCAGTACTTC. It translates to CASSLRTGPTYEQYF.

The chain carries TRBV18 and TRBJ1-4; D gene unclear. Germline CDR1 and CDR2: KGHSH and LQKENI. CDR3 length: 13 residues. The ends were cut back, 2 bases at V and 5 bases at J, with 6 bases in the middle. CDR3 amino acids: CASSPDMNEKLFF. The CDR3 region has the DNA TGTGCCAGCTCACCAGACATGAATGAAAAACTGTTTTTT.

The chain is built from TRBV28 and TRBJ2-7; 8 nucleotides agree with TRBD1. The CDR3 length is 17 residues. Germline V gene sequence: CDR1 MDHEN, CDR2 SYDVKM. Losses at the gene ends were 4 bases for V and 0 bases for J; bases not matched to a gene: 11. The CDR3 DNA is TGTGCCAGCAGTTGGTCCAGGAGGGACAGGCGCTCCTACGAGCAGTACTTC. Protein: CASSWSRRDRRSYEQYF.

The gene calls are TRBV2 and TRBJ2-5; D may be TRBD2 (6 bases). The length of the CDR3 is 15 residues. The V end was cut by 1 base, the J end by 5 bases, with 14 bases between. Germline V gene data show CDR1 as SNHLY and CDR2 as FYNNEI. CDR3 sequence reads: CASSEGGEVGETQYF. The CDR3 DNA is TGTGCCAGCAGTGAAGGGGGGGAGGTGGGCGAGACCCAGTACTTC.

The gene calls are TRBV2 and TRBJ2-1; D is ambiguous. V was shortened by 4 bases and J by 7 bases, with 5 bases between the two germline ends. The CDR3 sequence is 11 residues long. Germline V gives CDR1 SNHLY, CDR2 FYNNEI. The CDR3: CASSAVNEQFF. DNA of the CDR3: TGTGCCAGCAGTGCTGTGAATGAGCAGTTCTTC. The variable domain in full, completed from reference TRBV2 and TRBJ2-1, reads EPEVTQTPSHQVTQMGQEVILRCVPISNHLYFYWYRQILGQKVEFLVSFYNNEISEKSEIFDDQFSVERPDGSNFTLKIRSTKLEDSAMYFCASSAVNEQFFGPGTRLTVL.